Listed here are 32 T cell receptor beta chains from one sample, sequenced in a study of shared clonotypes between healthy human individuals. Repertoires were generated with immunoSEQ multiplex PCR, while TCRdb's copy carries only in-frame clones and drops some. The sample lists around 350,000 clones; more than 60% were seen once. Sequenced material: memory CD4+ T cells sorted from blood. Subset of the sample: CD45RA-negative fraction. These receptors all stem from a man aged 30 to 45 in good health.

In this sample, this clone turned up once. The gene calls are TRBV5-4 and TRBJ2-1; no reliable D call. Germline lookup yields CDR1 SGHNT and CDR2 YYREEE (reference sequence). V was shortened by 3 bases and J by 9 bases, with 10 bases between the two germline ends. CDR3 size: 12 residues. The DNA of the CDR3 is TGTGCCAGCAGCTCCTCCTCGGTTGAGCAGTTCTTC. Translated: CASSSSSVEQFF.

The chain couples TRBV18 to TRBJ1-4; 9 bases are shared with TRBD1. The CDR3 sequence is 14 residues long. V shed 1 base, J shed 8 bases, and the junction held 2 bases outside the gene matches. Germline V gives CDR1 KGHSH, CDR2 LQKENI. The CDR3 here is CASSPRGQGEKLFF. The CDR3 DNA is TGTGCCAGCTCACCACGGGGACAGGGAGAAAAACTGTTTTTT.

The CDR3 coding sequence is TGTGCCAGCACCCAAGGATACAATGAGCAGTTCTTC. As protein: CASTQGYNEQFF. The chain uses TRBV28 and TRBJ2-1; D is unclear. Germline V gives CDR1 MDHEN, CDR2 SYDVKM. This CDR3 contains 12 residues. V lost 7 bases and J 4 bases, leaving 8 bases between the germline ends.

The V call is TRBV25-1, the J call TRBJ2-3; 10 nucleotides align to TRBD1. This CDR3 has 16 residues. Germline CDR1 reads MGHDK; CDR2 reads SYGVNS. Trimming cost V 5 bases and J 4 bases; bases outside gene matches: 9. This chain's CDR3 is CASSLQGTGDADTQYF. Here the CDR3 DNA reads TGTGCCAGCAGTCTGCAAGGGACAGGGGACGCAGATACGCAGTATTTT.

The rearrangement links TRBV18 to TRBJ2-7; 7 bases line up with TRBD2. With V trimmed by 2 bases and J by 4 bases, 11 bases remained unmatched. CDR3 length equals 16 residues. Germline-derived CDR1 and CDR2 are KGHSH and LQKENI. Here the CDR3 DNA reads TGTGCCAGCTCACCAATTGCTAGCGGTTTTTTTTACGAGCAGTACTTC. This gives the protein CASSPIASGFFYEQYF.

The chain couples TRBV5-6 to TRBJ2-5, with a weak D call TRBD2 (5 bases). The germline V gene encodes CDR1 SGHDT and CDR2 YYEEEE. Trimming cost V 1 base and J 2 bases, with 12 bases left between them. The CDR3 loop spans 15 amino acids. CDR3 protein: CASSLKLAGQETQYF. CDR3 nucleotides: TGTGCCAGCAGCTTGAAGCTAGCCGGTCAAGAGACCCAGTACTTC.

This sequence joins TRBV6-5 and TRBJ2-1; the D gene is possibly TRBD2 (6 bases). V was cut by 5 bases and J by 8 bases, with 10 bases left in between. Germline CDR1 MNHEY, CDR2 SVGAGI. The CDR3 length is 12 residues. CDR3: CASSPRRDEQFF. CDR3 in DNA: TGTGCCAGCAGTCCCCGGAGGGATGAGCAGTTCTTC.

This clone was found a few times. J is TRBJ2-3 and V is TRBV5-4; a weak D match, TRBD2 (6 bases). The CDR3 sequence is 13 residues long. Germline values: CDR1 SGHNT, CDR2 YYREEE (reference sequence). Trimming pared 6 bases from V and 8 bases from J, leaving 16 bases between. The CDR3 region is CASTRTKGATQYF. The DNA for the CDR3 is TGTGCCAGCACAAGGACTAAAGGGGCTACGCAGTATTTT. The variable domain in full, with the rest retrieved from reference TRBV5-4 and TRBJ2-3, is ETGVTQSPTHLIKTRGQQVTLRCSSQSGHNTVSWYQQALGQGPQFIFQYYREEENGRGNFPPRFSGLQFPNYSSELNVNALELDDSALYLCASTRTKGATQYFGPGTRLTVL.

The genes are TRBV28 and TRBJ2-3; D not certain. Trimming left V 4 bases short and J 5 bases short, with 4 bases between. The CDR3 is 11 residues long. Looked up from germline, CDR1 is MDHEN and CDR2 is SYDVKM. Here the CDR3 reads CASSSRDTQYF. The CDR3 DNA follows: TGTGCCAGCAGTTCCAGAGATACGCAGTATTTT.

This chain uses TRBV5-1 with TRBJ2-1; D could derive from TRBD1 or TRBD2 (6 bases each). Trimming took off 5 bases at V and 3 bases at J, with 27 bases between the two ends. The CDR3 has 19 residues. Germline values: CDR1 SGHRS, CDR2 YFSETQ. The CDR3 spells CASRPRGQHLVENYNEQFF. CDR3 sequence (DNA): TGCGCCAGCAGACCCCGGGGGCAACACCTCGTTGAGAACTACAATGAGCAGTTCTTC.

The chain recombines TRBV6-1 with TRBJ2-5, with D uncertain. Trimming took off 8 bases at V and 2 bases at J, with 6 bases between the two ends. The CDR3 extends over 11 amino acids. In germline, CDR1 is MNHNS, CDR2 SASEGT. This CDR3 reads CASAPQETQYF. The CDR3, as DNA: TGTGCCAGCGCACCTCAAGAGACCCAGTACTTC.

V and J are TRBV27 and TRBJ2-5, with D maybe TRBD2 (6 bases). Trimming stripped 5 bases from V and 1 base from J, with 17 bases between. This CDR3 has 16 residues. Per germline, CDR1 MNHEY and CDR2 SMNVEV (reference sequence). The CDR3 sequence is CASSPTEGAFQETQYF. CDR3 bases: TGTGCCAGCAGTCCCACGGAGGGAGCGTTCCAAGAGACCCAGTACTTC.

CDR3 residues: CASSYSARSYNEQFF. The CDR3 nucleotides are TGTGCCAGCAGTTACTCTGCGAGGTCCTACAATGAGCAGTTCTTC. The chain has TRBV6-5 and TRBJ2-1; no clear D. In germline, CDR1 is MNHEY, CDR2 SVGAGI. This CDR3 spans 15 amino acids. Trimming took off 0 bases at V and 1 base at J, with 7 bases between the two ends.

The rearrangement joins TRBV5-1 to TRBJ2-5, with 7 bases that match TRBD2. The germline V gene encodes CDR1 SGHRS and CDR2 YFSETQ. CDR3 length equals 15 residues. The trim removed 4 bases at V and 5 bases at J, leaving 11 bases unmatched. CDR3 sequence reads: CASSREGPPQETQYF. DNA for the CDR3: TGCGCCAGCAGCAGGGAGGGCCCCCCGCAGGAGACCCAGTACTTC.

This clone was counted a few times. This chain uses TRBV9 with TRBJ2-2; D not certain. V was cut by 4 bases and J by 5 bases, with 9 bases left in between. The length of the CDR3 is 13 residues. Germline V CDR1 and CDR2: SGDLS, YYNGEE. The CDR3: CASSPQLTGELFF. The CDR3 region has the DNA TGTGCCAGCAGCCCCCAGTTGACCGGGGAGCTGTTTTTT.

This chain connects TRBV5-5 to TRBJ2-1; no clear D. The CDR3 sequence is 17 residues long. V was shortened by 1 base and J by 5 bases, with 19 bases between the two germline ends. From germline, CDR1 is SGHKS and CDR2 YYEKEE (reference sequence). DNA of the CDR3: TGTGCCAGCAGCTTGTTCTATCCGGGTCGCCCGAACAATGAGCAGTTCTTC. Protein: CASSLFYPGRPNNEQFF.

A few counts support this clone. This chain uses TRBV5-1 with TRBJ2-3, with D possibly being TRBD1 (6 bases). The CDR3 runs to 13 residues. CDR1 SGHRS and CDR2 YFSETQ come from the germline V gene. Deletions cut 4 bases from V and 6 bases from J, with 12 bases between. The CDR3 bases are TGCGCCAGCAGCCAAAATCAGGGGGATACGCAGTATTTT. The encoded protein is CASSQNQGDTQYF.

The CDR3: CASSLVVNSYNEQFF. As DNA, the CDR3 is TGTGCCAGCAGCTTGGTGGTAAACTCCTACAATGAGCAGTTCTTC. The chain recombines TRBV5-5 with TRBJ2-1; the D is unclear. CDR3 length: 15 amino acids. Germline V gene lookup returns CDR1 SGHKS and CDR2 YYEKEE (reference sequence). The germline V and J ends were trimmed by 0 bases and 0 bases, with 7 bases remaining between them.

The chain uses TRBV7-3 and TRBJ2-7; D is unclear. Germline assignment: CDR1 SGHTA and CDR2 FQGTGA. The CDR3 runs 13 residues. V gave up 6 bases and J gave up 6 bases, with 15 bases separating them. This chain's CDR3 is CASSPQAGVEQYF. DNA for the CDR3: TGTGCCAGCAGTCCCCAGGCCGGAGTCGAGCAGTACTTC.

The chain is built from TRBV28 and TRBJ1-3; D gene uncertain. Looked up from germline, CDR1 is MDHEN and CDR2 is SYDVKM. Between the trimmed V and J ends, which lost 2 bases and 0 bases, there was a span of 11 bases. This CDR3 contains 16 residues. The CDR3 region is CASSLLQSRSGNTIYF. The CDR3 coding sequence is TGTGCCAGCAGTTTACTACAGTCGCGCTCTGGAAACACCATATATTTT.

V usage is TRBV28 and J usage is TRBJ2-7, with D hard to call. Per the germline V gene, CDR1 is MDHEN and CDR2 is SYDVKM. This CDR3 is 12 amino acids long. Trimming pared 6 bases from V and 4 bases from J, leaving 10 bases between. The CDR3 nucleotides are TGTGCCAGCAGCCCCTGGTCTTACGAGCAGTACTTC. This encodes CASSPWSYEQYF.

The chain couples TRBV30 to TRBJ2-4; 7 nucleotides match TRBD1. This CDR3 comprises 14 residues. CDR1 is GTSNPN, CDR2 SVGIG, per germline (reference sequence). V dropped 3 bases and J dropped 13; count of bases not matched to a gene: 15. CDR3 amino acids: CAWSHGTASRAQYF. For the CDR3, the DNA is TGTGCCTGGAGCCATGGGACAGCGTCGAGAGCCCAGTACTTC.

The chain links TRBV9 to TRBJ2-3, with 14 bases identical to TRBD2. This CDR3 contains 17 residues. The germline V gene has CDR1 SGDLS and CDR2 YYNGEE. V gave up 4 bases and J gave up 5 bases; unmatched junction bases: 9. The CDR3 sequence is CASSPSGLAGGVDTQYF. As DNA, the CDR3 is TGTGCCAGCAGCCCTAGCGGACTAGCGGGAGGAGTAGATACGCAGTATTTT.

The V call is TRBV28, the J call TRBJ2-7, with D perhaps TRBD1 (6 bases). V dropped 6 bases and J dropped 3 bases, with 15 bases sitting between them. The CDR3 sequence is 14 residues long. Germline V gene data show CDR1 as MDHEN and CDR2 as SYDVKM. The CDR3 nucleotides read TGTGCCAGCAGCCTGACAGGAGTAATCTACGAGCAGTACTTC. Amino acid sequence: CASSLTGVIYEQYF.

This chain connects TRBV6-6 to TRBJ2-3; D gene uncertain. This CDR3 has 13 residues. V was trimmed by 8 bases and J by 4 bases, leaving 13 bases between them. Germline CDR1 is MNHNY and CDR2 is SVGAGI (reference sequence). CDR3 amino acids: CASLSYMSDTQYF. As DNA, the CDR3 is TGTGCCAGCCTCAGTTATATGTCAGATACGCAGTATTTT.

This clone has a single count. This chain links TRBV11-2 with TRBJ2-2; possible D gene TRBD2, 6 bases. Germline assignment: CDR1 SGHAT and CDR2 FQNNGV. Trimming stripped 9 bases from V and 4 bases from J, with 9 bases between. This CDR3 region has 12 residues. The DNA of the CDR3 is TGTGCCAGTGCGGAGGGCACCGGGGAGCTGTTTTTT. Translation: CASAEGTGELFF.

This clone was counted a single time. This chain links TRBV25-1 with TRBJ1-1; D is perhaps TRBD1 (6 bases). Trimming took 8 bases from V and 1 from J, leaving 14 bases between them. The germline V gene has CDR1 MGHDK and CDR2 SYGVNS. The CDR3 extends over 14 amino acids. This chain's CDR3 is CASAPAGANTEAFF. The DNA of the CDR3 is TGTGCCAGCGCCCCTGCAGGGGCGAACACTGAAGCTTTCTTT.

V usage is TRBV5-1 and J usage is TRBJ2-1; D ambiguous. This CDR3 region has 12 residues. V shed 5 bases and J shed 8 bases, with 11 bases lying between them. Germline values: CDR1 SGHRS, CDR2 YFSETQ. The CDR3 is CASRAAVDEQFF. The CDR3 nucleotides are TGCGCCAGCAGAGCTGCAGTCGATGAGCAGTTCTTC.

V is TRBV7-2 and J is TRBJ2-1, with D hard to call. The CDR3 runs to 13 residues. Germline V CDR1 and CDR2: SGHTA, FQGNSA. Trimming took off 3 bases at V and 6 bases at J, with 9 bases between the two ends. CDR3 residues: CASSFYSANEQFF. The CDR3 coding sequence is TGTGCCAGCAGCTTTTACTCAGCCAATGAGCAGTTCTTC.

This chain joins TRBV19 and TRBJ1-1; D gene unclear. V lost 5 bases to trimming and J lost 0 bases, with 7 bases between them. In germline, CDR1 is LNHDA, CDR2 SQIVND (reference sequence). The CDR3 totals 13 residues. The CDR3 region is CASSGHLNTEAFF. In DNA form, the CDR3 reads TGTGCCAGTAGTGGGCACCTGAACACTGAAGCTTTCTTT.

The chain links TRBV7-3 to TRBJ2-3; no reliable D call. Per the germline V gene, CDR1 is SGHTA and CDR2 is FQGTGA. The CDR3 contains 14 residues. Trimming took off 0 bases at V and 0 bases at J, with 4 bases between the two ends. CDR3 region: CASSLTTSTDTQYF. Here the CDR3 DNA reads TGTGCCAGCAGCTTAACAACTAGCACAGATACGCAGTATTTT.

V is TRBV6-1 and J is TRBJ2-1; 8 bases fit TRBD1. There are 14 residues in the CDR3. Trimming cost V 7 bases and J 9 bases; bases outside gene matches: 11. CDR1 and CDR2 from the germline V gene are MNHNS and SASEGT. CDR3 sequence (DNA): TGTGCCAGCATTAAGGACAGGGTCCGGAGTGAGCAGTTCTTC. Residues: CASIKDRVRSEQFF.